What follows describes a single T cell receptor (beta chain). The data derive from a study of blood T cell repertoires in COVID-19. In the original analysis: Amplified reference gene primers provided the basis for estimating nucleated cell counts. The method was immunoSEQ multiplex PCR; TCRdb's version includes in-frame clones alone and lacks a portion of them. V, J and clone size were drawn from that table, and D and trimming were deduced from the DNA. The table shows around 100,000 clones, with roughly nine tenths occurring only once. CDR1 and CDR2 from the germline V gene are MGHRA and YSYEKL. CDR3 length: 14 amino acids. Trimming took 0 bases from V and 4 from J, leaving 9 bases between them.

The TCR sequence derives from a human donor in a cohort sampled during active COVID-19. The chain has TRBV4-1 and TRBJ1-2; TRBD1 is a possible D gene (5 bases). The material sequenced was peripheral blood. CDR3 DNA: TGCGCCAGCAGCCAAGAGCAGGGAATCTATGGCTACACCTTC. This encodes CASSQEQGIYGYTF.